This paragraph covers one T cell receptor (beta chain) sequence. The sample belongs to a study of blood T cell repertoires in COVID-19. Under the authors' procedure: Amplification with reference gene primers provided the estimates of nucleated cell counts. The method was immunoSEQ multiplex PCR; TCRdb's version includes in-frame clones alone and lacks a portion of them. Clone size and V and J calls were adopted from that table, with D and trimming inferred from the DNA. The sample lists around 93,000 clones; about 83% were seen once. The source material was peripheral blood. The origin of this receptor is a human donor in a cohort sampled during active COVID-19.

The CDR3 loop reads CASRVRQDSVYEQYF. In nucleotides, the CDR3 is TGTGCCAGCAGAGTAAGACAGGACTCGGTTTACGAGCAGTACTTC. The gene calls are TRBV6-5 and TRBJ2-7; tentative D call: TRBD1 (6 bases). Germline CDR1 and CDR2: MNHEY and SVGAGI. V was cut by 6 bases and J by 4 bases, with 19 bases left in between. This CDR3 region has 15 residues.